Following are 21 T cell receptor beta chains from one sample sequenced in a study of memory CD4+ T cells and cytomegalovirus serostatus. Clones were sequenced by immunoSEQ multiplex PCR, and TCRdb holds only the in-frame ones, with some missing. The sample holds 70,000 to 95,000 clones, approximately 80% seen once. Single viable CD3+CD4+CD8-CD45RO+ cells were sorted as the memory CD4+ T cells. Sequencing input: memory CD4+ T cells from blood. The receptors derive from an adult in good health and CMV-seronegative.

This clone was detected only a few times. The chain links TRBV9 to TRBJ1-2, with a weak D call TRBD1 (6 bases). V was shortened by 6 bases and J by 3 bases, with 15 bases between the two germline ends. This CDR3 is 14 amino acids long. Germline V gives CDR1 SGDLS, CDR2 YYNGEE. The CDR3 loop is CASNNRDTHYGYTF. The CDR3 bases are TGTGCCAGCAACAACCGGGACACTCACTATGGCTACACCTTC.

This clone was observed a single time. The chain recombines TRBV5-6 with TRBJ1-2; possible D gene TRBD1, 6 bases. V was clipped by 4 bases and J by 2 bases, with 9 bases between them. Germline V lookup: CDR1 SGHDT, CDR2 YYEEEE. The CDR3 runs 13 residues. Here the CDR3 reads CASSLRGNYGYTF. DNA of the CDR3: TGTGCCAGCAGCCTCAGGGGAAACTATGGCTACACCTTC.

The rearrangement joins TRBV6-1 to TRBJ1-5, with D unresolved. Germline CDR1 and CDR2: MNHNS and SASEGT. The CDR3 has 14 residues. Trimming removed 4 bases at V and 2 bases at J, with 9 bases between. CDR3 coding DNA: TGTGCCAGCAGTGGTGACACCCGCAATCAGCCCCAGCATTTT. Protein: CASSGDTRNQPQHF.

This clone has a single count. The chain carries TRBV6-1 and TRBJ1-2; tentatively, D is TRBD1 (5 bases). The CDR3 sequence is 15 residues long. The ends were cut back, 4 bases at V and 3 bases at J, with 15 bases in the middle. In germline, CDR1 is MNHNS, CDR2 SASEGT. The chain's CDR3 is CASSVGTAADYGYTF. The CDR3 DNA is TGTGCCAGCAGTGTCGGGACCGCCGCTGACTATGGCTACACCTTC.

V usage is TRBV27 and J usage is TRBJ1-5; 8 bases fit TRBD1. From germline, CDR1 is MNHEY and CDR2 SMNVEV (reference sequence). V was clipped by 3 bases and J by 6 bases; unmatched bases: 10. The CDR3 is 16 residues long. The CDR3 DNA reads as TGTGCCAGCAGTTTCTCGGGACAGGTTCCAGGTCAGCCCCAGCATTTT. This gives the protein CASSFSGQVPGQPQHF.

The rearrangement links TRBV15 to TRBJ2-3; 9 positions agree with TRBD1. V lost 1 base to trimming and J lost 0 bases; unmatched junction nucleotides: 11. The germline CDR1 and CDR2 sequences are LNHNV and YYDKDF (reference sequence). There are 19 residues in the CDR3. Here the CDR3 reads CATSRGGGQGISSTDTQYF. The CDR3 nucleotides are TGTGCCACCAGCAGAGGGGGAGGACAGGGGATCTCTAGCACAGATACGCAGTATTTT.

This clone has just a few counts. The chain has TRBV19 and TRBJ2-3, with 7 positions matching TRBD2. Germline V gene data show CDR1 as LNHDA and CDR2 as SQIVND (reference sequence). Germline trimming cut 7 bases from V and 4 bases from J; bases unmatched to any gene: 8. This CDR3 has 14 amino acids. The CDR3: CASTMNLAADTQYF. The CDR3 DNA follows: TGTGCCAGTACCATGAATCTAGCGGCAGATACGCAGTATTTT.

The rearrangement uses TRBV7-9 and TRBJ1-4; 10 nucleotides match TRBD1. Germline V CDR1 and CDR2: SEHNR, FQNEAQ (reference sequence). This CDR3 is 14 amino acids long. J gave up 6 bases and V 3 bases, and 1 base lay outside the gene matches. For the CDR3, the DNA is TGTGCCAGCAGCTTTGGGACAGGGGATGAAAAACTGTTTTTT. This gives the protein CASSFGTGDEKLFF.

This clone appeared once. The chain combines TRBV2 with TRBJ2-5; 15 positions match TRBD2. Germline trimming cut 6 bases from V and 5 bases from J; bases unmatched to any gene: 16. Germline assignment: CDR1 SNHLY and CDR2 FYNNEI. The CDR3 consists of 19 residues. CDR3 in DNA: TGTGCCAGCAGGAAGGGGACTAGCGGGGGGCCCGGGGTGGTTGAGACCCAGTACTTC. Translation: CASRKGTSGGPGVVETQYF.

This clone appeared a few times. The rearrangement joins TRBV4-1 to TRBJ1-5, with D unresolved. The CDR3 extends over 16 amino acids. V was clipped by 4 bases and J by 2 bases, with 15 bases between them. The germline CDR1 and CDR2 sequences are MGHRA and YSYEKL. This chain's CDR3 is CASSPRRARGNQPQHF. In DNA, the CDR3 is TGCGCCAGCAGCCCCAGGAGGGCCCGGGGCAATCAGCCCCAGCATTTT.

This clone was found a few times. Written as DNA, the CDR3 is TGCGCCAGCAGCTTACTACAGGGGAGGGAGACCCAGTACTTC. It specifies CASSLLQGRETQYF. The chain employs TRBV5-1 and TRBJ2-5, with D perhaps TRBD1 (7 bases). Trimming cost V 2 bases and J 5 bases, with 13 bases left between them. This CDR3 has 14 residues. Germline V lookup: CDR1 SGHRS, CDR2 YFSETQ.

The rearrangement links TRBV6-1 to TRBJ1-3; D remains unclear. CDR3 length equals 15 residues. The germline CDR1 and CDR2 sequences are MNHNS and SASEGT. V lost 3 bases and J lost 0, with 9 bases in between. Written as DNA, the CDR3 is TGTGCCAGCAGTGAGGGCCACAGCTCTGGAAACACCATATATTTT. Translated, it gives CASSEGHSSGNTIYF.

The V gene is TRBV18, the J gene TRBJ1-3, with D unresolved. This CDR3 is 17 amino acids long. V lost 0 bases and J 0 bases, leaving 12 bases between the germline ends. CDR1 KGHSH and CDR2 LQKENI come from the germline V gene. The CDR3 DNA is TGTGCCAGCTCACCACCAAGTGGCAGATCCTCTGGAAACACCATATATTTT. The encoded protein is CASSPPSGRSSGNTIYF.

The chain links TRBV5-1 to TRBJ1-3, with unresolved D. Per germline, CDR1 SGHRS and CDR2 YFSETQ. V shed 4 bases and J shed 0 bases, with 5 bases lying between them. This CDR3 contains 13 residues. CDR3 sequence (DNA): TGCGCCAGCAGCCCAAGCTCTGGAAACACCATATATTTT. The encoded protein is CASSPSSGNTIYF.

This chain joins TRBV19 and TRBJ2-5; the match to TRBD2 covers 11 bases. Germline trimming cut 7 bases from V and 2 bases from J; bases unmatched to any gene: 6. The V gene's germline CDR1 is LNHDA and CDR2 SQIVND (reference sequence). The CDR3 covers 15 residues. The CDR3 loop reads CASTSSGGLQETQYF. Here the CDR3 DNA reads TGTGCCAGTACCTCTAGCGGGGGGTTGCAAGAGACCCAGTACTTC. The complete variable domain, with remaining parts taken from reference TRBV19 and TRBJ2-5, reads DGGITQSPKYLFRKEGQNVTLSCEQNLNHDAMYWYRQDPGQGLRLIYYSQIVNDFQKGDIAEGYSVSREKKESFPLTVTSAQKNPTAFYLCASTSSGGLQETQYFGPGTRLLVL.

This chain joins TRBV18 and TRBJ2-7; TRBD1 agrees at 7 bases. V dropped 8 bases and J dropped 0; count of bases not matched to a gene: 4. Germline CDR1 KGHSH, CDR2 LQKENI. CDR3 length: 13 residues. The CDR3 DNA reads TGTGCCAGCGGACAGGACTTCTCCTACGAGCAGTACTTC. Translation gives CASGQDFSYEQYF. Using reference TRBV18 and TRBJ2-7 for the parts outside the CDR3, the full variable domain is NAGVMQNPRHLVRRRGQEARLRCSPMKGHSHVYWYRQLPEEGLKFMVYLQKENIIDESGMPKERFSAEFPKEGPSILRIQQVVRGDSAAYFCASGQDFSYEQYFGPGTRLTVT.

V gene TRBV20-1 combines with J gene TRBJ1-1; D not resolved. Germline V gene data show CDR1 as DFQATT and CDR2 as SNEGSKA (reference sequence). Trimming shortened V by 4 bases and J by 1 base, and 4 bases separated the two germline ends. This CDR3 has 11 amino acids. This CDR3 reads CSANQNTEAFF. CDR3 nucleotide sequence: TGCAGTGCTAACCAGAACACTGAAGCTTTCTTT.

CDR3 region: CASRDSGANVLTF. In DNA, the CDR3 is TGTGCCAGCAGAGACAGCGGGGCCAACGTCCTGACTTTC. V usage is TRBV2 and J usage is TRBJ2-6; the D gene is possibly TRBD1 (5 bases). CDR3 size: 13 residues. The ends were cut back, 6 bases at V and 4 bases at J, with 7 bases in the middle. CDR1 is SNHLY and CDR2 is FYNNEI in the germline V gene.

This clone was counted between two and nine times. J is TRBJ1-1 and V is TRBV19; the match to TRBD1 covers 8 bases. The CDR3 is made up of 12 amino acids. Germline values: CDR1 LNHDA, CDR2 SQIVND (reference sequence). The V gene end was trimmed by 7 bases and the J gene end by 12 bases; junction bases not matched to a gene: 10. The CDR3: CASKDSQGASFF. In nucleotides, the CDR3 is TGTGCCAGTAAGGATAGCCAGGGGGCTTCTTTCTTT. Full variable domain (rest looked up from reference TRBV19 and TRBJ1-1): DGGITQSPKYLFRKEGQNVTLSCEQNLNHDAMYWYRQDPGQGLRLIYYSQIVNDFQKGDIAEGYSVSREKKESFPLTVTSAQKNPTAFYLCASKDSQGASFFGQGTRLTVV.

The chain couples TRBV6-5 to TRBJ1-2, with 9 bases matching TRBD1. Losses at the gene ends were 6 bases for V and 7 bases for J; bases not matched to a gene: 9. CDR1 is MNHEY, CDR2 SVGAGI, per germline. The CDR3 has 14 amino acids. The CDR3, as DNA: TGTGCCAGCAGGAGGGACAGGGTCGTTGGTGGCTACACCTTC. It specifies CASRRDRVVGGYTF.

V usage is TRBV19 and J usage is TRBJ2-7; D is tentatively TRBD1 or TRBD2 (6 bases each). Germline CDR1 LNHDA, CDR2 SQIVND (reference sequence). The CDR3 loop spans 15 amino acids. The ends were cut back, 5 bases at V and 6 bases at J, with 20 bases in the middle. The CDR3 loop is CASSESTAGGLEQYF. The CDR3 bases are TGTGCCAGTAGTGAGTCGACAGCCGGGGGCCTCGAGCAGTACTTC.